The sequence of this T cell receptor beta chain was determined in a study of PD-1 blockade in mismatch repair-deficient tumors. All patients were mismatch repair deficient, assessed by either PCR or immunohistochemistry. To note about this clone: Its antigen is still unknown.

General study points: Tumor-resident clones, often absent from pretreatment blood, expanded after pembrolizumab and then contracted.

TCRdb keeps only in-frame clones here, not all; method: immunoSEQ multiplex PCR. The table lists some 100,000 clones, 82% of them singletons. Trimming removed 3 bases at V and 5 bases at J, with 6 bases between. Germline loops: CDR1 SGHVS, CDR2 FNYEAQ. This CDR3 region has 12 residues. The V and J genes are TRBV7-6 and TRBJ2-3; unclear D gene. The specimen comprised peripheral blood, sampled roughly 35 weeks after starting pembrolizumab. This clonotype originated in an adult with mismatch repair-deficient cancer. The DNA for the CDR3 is TGTGCCAGCAGCTTGAAAGGAGATACGCAGTATTTT. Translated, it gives CASSLKGDTQYF.